This T cell receptor (beta chain) derives from a study of blood T cell repertoires in COVID-19. Sequenced by immunoSEQ multiplex PCR; TCRdb stores in-frame clones only, minus some. Of hundreds of thousands of clones detected, 70% to 90% appear once; the ten largest clones hold 10% to 15%. Trimming took 3 bases from V and 6 from J, leaving 15 bases between them. This CDR3 is 15 amino acids long. Germline values: CDR1 LNHDA, CDR2 SQIVND (reference sequence). This clone was recorded many times. The source of this sequence is a woman in her 50s with COVID-19, enrolled during active disease. Sequences were obtained from peripheral blood. The chain employs TRBV19 and TRBJ1-5; D unresolved. Here the CDR3 reads CASSISEDLGQPQHF. In DNA form, the CDR3 reads TGTGCCAGTAGTATCTCGGAGGATTTAGGTCAGCCCCAGCATTTT.